The clone carrying this T cell receptor beta chain was counted only a few times. The data belong to a study of control samples from healthy donors and cancer patients. The repertoire was sequenced with immunoSEQ multiplex PCR; TCRdb's copy has only in-frame clones and lacks some. The repertoire includes fewer than 200,000 clones, 85% to 90% of them detected once, and just over 1.4% sits in the top ten. Germline V gene lookup returns CDR1 MDHEN and CDR2 SYDVKM. The CDR3 covers 16 residues. V gave up 4 bases and J gave up 2 bases, with 15 bases separating them. The chain employs TRBV28 and TRBJ1-5; no clear D gene. The sample was blood. The source is a woman in her 50s in good health. CDR3 nucleotides: TGTGCCAGCAGTTCCGGTAATACGGCGGGCAATCAGCCCCAGCATTTT. Translated, it gives CASSSGNTAGNQPQHF.